This T cell receptor (beta chain) was observed in a study of blood T cells in healthy people across ages. Findings and caveats of the study: In long-lived donors, naive CD4+ cell counts and diversity exceeded those of aged donors.

This CDR3 is built from 14 residues. Germline CDR1 and CDR2: DFQATT and SNEGSKA (reference sequence). V was cut by 1 base and J by 0 bases, with 9 bases left in between. Extraction of total RNA produced a minimum of 5.5 micrograms from each sample. On this clonotype itself: The antigen is undetermined.

Together with a sample-barcoded 5' primer, a J-beta primer mix was included in a second PCR lasting roughly 6 to 12 cycles. Each cDNA molecule, via a template-switch adaptor with 12 random nucleotides, was tagged. Sequencing of every sample gave 2.5 million or more CDR3-containing paired-end reads. TCRdb used MiXCR to reprocess the 5' RACE reads, holding one entry per CDR3 protein. Of around 1,500,000 distinct CDR3 sequences in the sample, around 42% were seen once. Sequences were obtained from blood. This chain connects TRBV20-1 to TRBJ1-2, with D maybe TRBD1 (5 bases). The source is a woman younger than 30 in good health. Written as DNA, the CDR3 is TGCAGTGCTAGAGGACTACAGGCTAACTATGGCTACACCTTC. This sequence encodes CSARGLQANYGYTF.